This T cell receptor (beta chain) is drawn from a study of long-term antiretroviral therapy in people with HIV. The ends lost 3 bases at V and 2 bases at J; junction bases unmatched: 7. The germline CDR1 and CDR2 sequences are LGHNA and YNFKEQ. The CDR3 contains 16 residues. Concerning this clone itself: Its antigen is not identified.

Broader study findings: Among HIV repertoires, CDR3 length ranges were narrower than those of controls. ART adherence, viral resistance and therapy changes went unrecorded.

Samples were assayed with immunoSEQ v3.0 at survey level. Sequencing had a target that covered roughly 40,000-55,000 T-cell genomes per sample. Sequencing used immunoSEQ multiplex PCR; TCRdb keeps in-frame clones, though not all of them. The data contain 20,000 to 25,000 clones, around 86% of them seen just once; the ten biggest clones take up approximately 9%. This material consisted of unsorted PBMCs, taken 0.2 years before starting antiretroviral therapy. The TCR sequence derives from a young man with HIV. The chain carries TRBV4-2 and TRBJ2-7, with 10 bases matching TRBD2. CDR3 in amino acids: CASSQTIAGGTYEQYF. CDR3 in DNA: TGTGCCAGCAGCCAGACAATAGCGGGAGGCACCTACGAGCAGTACTTC.